Below, 11 T cell receptor beta chains from the same sample are listed, as sequenced in a study of CD8 T cells in ankylosing spondylitis. TCRdb redid the calling of the 5' RACE reads with MiXCR, one entry per CDR3 protein. In the table there are more than 150,000 distinct CDR3 sequences, 11% of which are singletons. Sequences were obtained from blood, either unsorted or a sorted T cell fraction (not recorded which). These receptors all come from a male donor with ankylosing spondylitis or in good health (not recorded which).

This chain connects TRBV10-2 to TRBJ2-2; TRBD1 or TRBD2 may be the D gene (6 bases each). The germline V and J ends were trimmed by 6 bases and 2 bases, with 13 bases remaining between them. This CDR3 region has 15 residues. Germline V gives CDR1 WSHSY, CDR2 SAAADI. The CDR3 sequence: CASRTRGRNTGELFF. For the CDR3, the DNA is TGCGCCAGCAGGACCCGGGGGCGAAACACCGGGGAGCTGTTTTTT.

This clonotype was recorded many times. The chain links TRBV24-1 to TRBJ2-1; D is ambiguous. V gave up 5 bases and J gave up 5 bases, with 12 bases separating them. The germline CDR1 and CDR2 sequences are KGHDR and SFDVKD. The CDR3 contains 14 residues. The CDR3 here is CATSAPEMNNEQFF. CDR3 nucleotides: TGTGCCACCAGTGCCCCAGAAATGAACAATGAGCAGTTCTTC.

This clonotype has a count of ten or more. CDR3 DNA: TGTGCCAGCAGCCCAGACTATGGCTACACCTTC. Encoded protein: CASSPDYGYTF. The J gene is TRBJ1-2, the V gene TRBV25-1; D unresolved. Looked up from germline, CDR1 is MGHDK and CDR2 is SYGVNS. V dropped 6 bases and J dropped 3 bases, with 5 bases sitting between them. CDR3 length: 11 residues.

This clonotype showed up many times. V usage is TRBV28 and J usage is TRBJ2-7; the D is unclear. The V end was cut by 5 bases, the J end by 3 bases, with 14 bases between. CDR3 length: 14 amino acids. Germline CDR1 reads MDHEN; CDR2 reads SYDVKM. CDR3 in amino acids: CASSPAAELYEQYF. The CDR3 DNA reads TGTGCCAGCAGTCCCGCGGCAGAACTCTACGAGCAGTACTTC.

The table lists this clonotype with many counts. The CDR3 DNA is TGTGCCAGCAGTTTAATCCCTCTCTCCTACAATGAGCAGTTCTTC. It specifies CASSLIPLSYNEQFF. The chain couples TRBV27 to TRBJ2-1; D gene uncertain. Germline V gene sequence: CDR1 MNHEY, CDR2 SMNVEV (reference sequence). V was cut by 2 bases and J by 0 bases, with 8 bases left in between. This CDR3 spans 15 amino acids.

The chain is built from TRBV19 and TRBJ1-5; maybe TRBD1 (6 bases). V lost 4 bases and J 6 bases, leaving 10 bases between the germline ends. Per germline, CDR1 LNHDA and CDR2 SQIVND (reference sequence). The CDR3 has 13 amino acids. The CDR3 region is CASSTQDSQPQHF. The CDR3 nucleotides are TGTGCCAGTAGTACCCAGGACAGTCAGCCCCAGCATTTT.

This clonotype was seen more than once but under ten times. The rearrangement uses TRBV11-2 and TRBJ1-3; tentative D call: TRBD1 (5 bases). CDR1 is SGHAT and CDR2 is FQNNGV in the germline V gene. V lost 5 bases and J lost 2, with 13 bases in between. The CDR3 totals 15 residues. The CDR3 region is CASSNQGGAGNTIYF. Written as DNA, the CDR3 is TGTGCCAGCAGCAACCAGGGTGGCGCTGGAAACACCATATATTTT.

A note on this clonotype: Since a much larger clone is just one base distant, this may be a read error. J is TRBJ2-2 and V is TRBV20-1, with D possibly called TRBD1 or TRBD2 (5 bases each). CDR3 length equals 14 residues. CDR1 is DFQATT and CDR2 is SNEGSKA in the germline V gene (reference sequence). The CDR3 coding sequence is TGCAGTGCTAGAGATAGTTCGGATAACGGGGCGCTGTTTTTT. It yields the protein CSARDSSDNGALFF.

This clonotype was recorded many times. This sequence joins TRBV20-1 and TRBJ1-3; D ambiguous. Trimming left V 0 bases short and J 1 base short, with 10 bases between. This CDR3 spans 15 amino acids. The germline gives CDR1 DFQATT, CDR2 SNEGSKA (reference sequence). CDR3 nucleotide sequence: TGCAGTGCTAGAGATCCCGCCGTATCTGGAAACACCATATATTTT. Translating gives CSARDPAVSGNTIYF.

The table lists this clonotype with many counts. V usage is TRBV11-3 and J usage is TRBJ2-2, with D hard to call. CDR3 length: 13 amino acids. CDR1 is SGHNT, CDR2 YENEEA, per germline. V dropped 4 bases and J dropped 0 bases, with 3 bases sitting between them. The CDR3 DNA reads TGTGCCAGCAGCTCTACGAACACCGGGGAGCTGTTTTTT. It encodes CASSSTNTGELFF.

The V call is TRBV29-1, the J call TRBJ2-5, with 7 bases aligning to TRBD2. This CDR3 has 16 residues. V trimming: 1 base; J trimming: 5 bases; junction bases outside the gene matches: 13. Looked up from germline, CDR1 is SQVTM and CDR2 is ANQGSEA. CDR3 amino acids: CSVEGLRLASRETQYF. The CDR3 DNA follows: TGCAGCGTTGAAGGTCTTCGACTAGCTAGCAGGGAGACCCAGTACTTC.